A single TCR beta chain is shown here with its context. Its target is unknown. This specimen comes from a study of cytomegalovirus exposure and HLA in healthy donors. Overall study findings and caveats: HLA alleles were associated with 15,000 to 20,000 TCR beta sequences in a later analysis at 0.05 false discovery rate. Presence/absence analyses assumed roughly uniform sequencing depth across donors.

PCR primers comprised 60 Vbeta and 13 Jbeta primers. Measured with immunoSEQ multiplex PCR; TCRdb has only the in-frame clones, and not every one. The sample consists of some 200,000 clones, 75% to 85% of them appearing once. This TCR came from a male donor in good health and CMV-seropositive. Sequenced input: PBMCs.

The CDR3 is CASSSFSRGEAFF. Here the CDR3 DNA reads TGTGCCAGTAGCTCCTTTTCGCGCGGGGAAGCTTTCTTT. This chain links TRBV19 with TRBJ1-1; D unclear. The germline V gene has CDR1 LNHDA and CDR2 SQIVND (reference sequence). The CDR3 sequence is 13 residues long. Between the trimmed V and J ends, which lost 6 bases and 8 bases, there was a span of 16 bases.